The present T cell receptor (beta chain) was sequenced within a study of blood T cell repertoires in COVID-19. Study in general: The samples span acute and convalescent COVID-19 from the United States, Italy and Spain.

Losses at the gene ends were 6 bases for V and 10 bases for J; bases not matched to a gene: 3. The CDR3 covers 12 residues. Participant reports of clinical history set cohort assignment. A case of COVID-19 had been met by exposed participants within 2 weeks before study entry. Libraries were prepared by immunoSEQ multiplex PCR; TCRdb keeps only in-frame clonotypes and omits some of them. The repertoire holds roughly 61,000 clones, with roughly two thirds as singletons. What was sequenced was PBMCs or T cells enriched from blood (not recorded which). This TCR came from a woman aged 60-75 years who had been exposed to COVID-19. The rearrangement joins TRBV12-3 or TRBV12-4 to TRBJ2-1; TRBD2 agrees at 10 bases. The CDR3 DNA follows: TGTGCCAGCAGCTTACTAGCGGGGGAGCAGTTCTTC. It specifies CASSLLAGEQFF.